These 22 T cell receptor beta chains came from one sample sequenced in a study of T-cell reconstitution after alpha-beta-depleted transplantation in children. Unique molecular identifiers tagged the TCRbeta library. Each CDR3 protein is one row after TCRdb ran MiXCR on the PCR reads. The repertoire holds approximately 980,000 distinct CDR3 sequences, with about 31% as singletons. The material sequenced was PBMCs, mostly from graft donor cells, taken 360 days after TCRalphabeta/CD19-depleted stem cell transplant. Source of these receptors: a boy in the first two years of life who had a stem cell transplant for SCID, so the T cells may come from the graft donor.

CDR3 sequence: CASSLWTAEVNTEAFF. CDR3 coding DNA: TGTGCCAGCAGTTTATGGACGGCAGAAGTGAACACTGAAGCTTTCTTT. The chain employs TRBV28 and TRBJ1-1; D call uncertain. There are 16 residues in the CDR3. CDR1 is MDHEN, CDR2 SYDVKM, per germline. The V end was cut by 0 bases, the J end by 0 bases, with 11 bases between.

This clonotype was recorded a few times. The DNA of the CDR3 is TGTGCCATCAGCGAAGGACTAGCGGGGCAGGATGAGCAGTTCTTC. It encodes CAISEGLAGQDEQFF. The chain links TRBV10-3 to TRBJ2-1; TRBD2 agrees at 12 bases. V lost 6 bases to trimming and J lost 8 bases; unmatched junction nucleotides: 8. The germline CDR1 and CDR2 sequences are ENHRY and SYGVKD. The length of the CDR3 is 15 residues.

The rearrangement links TRBV7-7 to TRBJ2-5; 10 bases match TRBD2. The CDR3 is 17 residues long. The ends lost 2 bases at V and 1 base at J; junction bases unmatched: 7. Germline CDR1 reads SSHAT; CDR2 reads FNYEAQ (reference sequence). DNA of the CDR3: TGTGCCAGCAGCTTAAACTTAGCGGGGGGCCCCCAAGAGACCCAGTACTTC. This codes for CASSLNLAGGPQETQYF.

This clonotype was found a few times. The chain has TRBV4-1 and TRBJ2-3; D is uncertain. V lost 0 bases and J lost 7, with 20 bases in between. Per germline, CDR1 MGHRA and CDR2 YSYEKL. The CDR3 is made up of 17 amino acids. The CDR3 nucleotides read TGCGCCAGCAGCCAAGATGGCACCCGGCTAGTCAGTAATACGCAGTATTTT. As protein: CASSQDGTRLVSNTQYF.

The genes are TRBV2 and TRBJ2-2, with D perhaps TRBD1 (6 bases). The CDR3 sequence is 16 residues long. Germline-derived CDR1 and CDR2 are SNHLY and FYNNEI. V lost 5 bases to trimming and J lost 1 base, with 14 bases between them. The CDR3 coding sequence is TGTGCCAGCAGTAGGACTGGGACACAGAACACCGGGGAGCTGTTTTTT. Translation: CASSRTGTQNTGELFF.

The V and J genes are TRBV10-1 and TRBJ2-2; D is ambiguous. The germline V gene encodes CDR1 WNHNN and CDR2 SYGVQD (reference sequence). The CDR3 runs 14 residues. V lost 3 bases and J lost 8, with 13 bases in between. The chain's CDR3 is CASSEVVPLGELFF. Written as DNA, the CDR3 is TGCGCCAGCAGTGAAGTCGTACCATTGGGGGAGCTGTTTTTT.

The rearrangement uses TRBV29-1 and TRBJ2-5; 8 bases are shared with TRBD1. This CDR3 is built from 14 residues. The V gene's germline CDR1 is SQVTM and CDR2 ANQGSEA. Germline trimming cut 8 bases from V and 2 bases from J; bases unmatched to any gene: 10. CDR3 DNA sequence: TGCAGCTACAAGCCTGGGACAGGTCAAGAGACCCAGTACTTC. Translating it yields CSYKPGTGQETQYF.

This clonotype was picked up a small number of times. The gene calls are TRBV6-5 and TRBJ1-1, with D possibly matching TRBD1 (5 bases). Trimming took 3 bases from V and 5 from J, leaving 19 bases between them. Germline V CDR1 and CDR2: MNHEY, SVGAGI. The CDR3 runs to 16 residues. The CDR3 region is CASSYHSTGPGTEAFF. The DNA of the CDR3 is TGTGCCAGCAGTTATCACAGTACGGGACCTGGGACTGAAGCTTTCTTT.

This chain connects TRBV6-5 to TRBJ2-7; no clear D. Germline V gives CDR1 MNHEY, CDR2 SVGAGI. V was clipped by 2 bases and J by 3 bases, with 8 bases between them. This CDR3 comprises 13 residues. The CDR3 bases are TGTGCCAGCAGTTACGTGGGCAGCTACGAGCAGTACTTC. Protein product: CASSYVGSYEQYF.

V and J are TRBV6-2 or TRBV6-3 and TRBJ1-5; D might be TRBD1 (6 bases). Germline-derived CDR1 and CDR2 are MNHEY and SVGEGT. V was trimmed by 7 bases and J by 0 bases, leaving 13 bases between them. The length of the CDR3 is 15 residues. CDR3 amino acids: CASTKGGYSNQPQHF. The CDR3 region has the DNA TGTGCCAGCACCAAGGGGGGATATAGCAATCAGCCCCAGCATTTT.

This clonotype was seen a few times. The chain uses TRBV7-3 and TRBJ2-5; weak D call: TRBD1 (5 bases). The CDR3 spans 13 residues. V lost 5 bases and J 2 bases, leaving 9 bases between the germline ends. The germline V gene encodes CDR1 SGHTA and CDR2 FQGTGA. The CDR3 sequence is CASSIDRQETQYF. The DNA of the CDR3 is TGTGCCAGCAGCATCGACAGACAAGAGACCCAGTACTTC.

The J gene is TRBJ1-1, the V gene TRBV18, with a weak D call TRBD1 (6 bases). This CDR3 contains 14 residues. The V end lost 3 bases, the J end lost 4 bases, and 12 bases lay between the germline ends. The germline V gene has CDR1 KGHSH and CDR2 LQKENI. The CDR3 protein is CASSPKGGGTEAFF. The CDR3 DNA reads TGTGCCAGCTCACCTAAAGGGGGAGGCACTGAAGCTTTCTTT.

This clonotype has just a few counts. The genes are TRBV12-3 or TRBV12-4 and TRBJ2-7; 9 nucleotides align to TRBD1. V lost 6 bases and J lost 6; bases outside the gene matches: 6. CDR3 length: 13 residues. For the CDR3, the DNA is TGTGCCAGCAGACCGGGACAGGGACGCGAGCAGTACTTC. It codes for CASRPGQGREQYF.

This clonotype appeared a few times. This chain connects TRBV5-1 to TRBJ2-1; D unresolved. Per germline, CDR1 SGHRS and CDR2 YFSETQ. The V end lost 0 bases, the J end lost 4 bases, and 11 bases lay between the germline ends. CDR3 size: 15 residues. CDR3 coding DNA: TGCGCCAGCAGCTTGGGTGGTTTGGGTTACAATGAGCAGTTCTTC. Translating gives CASSLGGLGYNEQFF.

The J gene is TRBJ2-1, the V gene TRBV6-2 or TRBV6-3, with TRBD2 matching over 14 bases. There are 16 residues in the CDR3. Germline V gives CDR1 MNHEY, CDR2 SVGEGT. With V trimmed by 5 bases and J by 8 bases, 8 bases remained unmatched. The CDR3 bases are TGTGCCAGCAGTCGCCCGACTAGCGGGGGGGCCGATGAGCAGTTCTTC. This sequence encodes CASSRPTSGGADEQFF.

The chain is built from TRBV12-3 or TRBV12-4 and TRBJ2-6; D is unclear. This CDR3 is built from 14 residues. Trimming shortened V by 7 bases and J by 3 bases, and 10 bases separated the two germline ends. The CDR3 protein is CASTLESGANVLTF. CDR3 nucleotide sequence: TGTGCCAGCACCCTCGAGAGTGGGGCCAACGTCCTGACTTTC.

The genes are TRBV7-9 and TRBJ2-3; D is undetermined. V lost 5 bases and J lost 4, with 10 bases in between. CDR1 and CDR2 (germline): SEHNR, FQNEAQ (reference sequence). This CDR3 has 13 amino acids. For the CDR3, the DNA is TGTGCCAGCAGCGCCTTTAGTGCAGATACGCAGTATTTT. It encodes CASSAFSADTQYF.

This clonotype was found many times. V and J are TRBV4-3 and TRBJ2-7; D unclear. The length of the CDR3 is 14 residues. Deletions cut 0 bases from V and 0 bases from J, with 6 bases between. Germline V gene sequence: CDR1 LGHNA, CDR2 YSLEER. The CDR3 bases are TGCGCCAGCAGCCAAGAGGACGGCTCCTACGAGCAGTACTTC. It translates to CASSQEDGSYEQYF.

This clonotype was observed a few times. The chain recombines TRBV3-1 with TRBJ1-2, with a weak D call TRBD1 (6 bases). The CDR3 totals 13 residues. Germline CDR1 and CDR2: LGHDT and YNNKEL (reference sequence). The V end lost 4 bases, the J end lost 7 bases, and 13 bases lay between the germline ends. CDR3 DNA: TGTGCCAGCAGCCTTGGCAGGGGCCCTGGCTACACCTTC. This translates into CASSLGRGPGYTF.

This clonotype was seen only a few times. The chain joins TRBV5-1 to TRBJ2-3; 7 bases are a match to TRBD1. This CDR3 is 15 amino acids long. Germline trimming cut 0 bases from V and 4 bases from J; bases unmatched to any gene: 5. CDR1 and CDR2 (germline): SGHRS, YFSETQ. The CDR3 region has the DNA TGCGCCAGCAGCTTGGACAGGGGAGTCGCAGATACGCAGTATTTT. It encodes CASSLDRGVADTQYF.

The chain joins TRBV9 to TRBJ2-5; possibly TRBD2 for D (6 bases). Trimming removed 0 bases from V and 2 bases from J, with 11 bases in between. CDR1 and CDR2 from the germline V gene are SGDLS and YYNGEE. The CDR3 spans 15 residues. The CDR3 loop reads CASSVEGTPQETQYF. Here the CDR3 DNA reads TGTGCCAGCAGCGTAGAAGGGACTCCTCAAGAGACCCAGTACTTC.

Written as DNA, the CDR3 is TGCAGCGTTGAGAGAGGACATTCCGGCCGGTCCTACGAGCAGTACTTC. Translating it yields CSVERGHSGRSYEQYF. The rearrangement links TRBV29-1 to TRBJ2-7; possible D gene TRBD1, 5 bases. The CDR3 length is 16 residues. Trimming removed 3 bases at V and 1 base at J, with 19 bases between. CDR1 is SQVTM and CDR2 is ANQGSEA in the germline V gene.